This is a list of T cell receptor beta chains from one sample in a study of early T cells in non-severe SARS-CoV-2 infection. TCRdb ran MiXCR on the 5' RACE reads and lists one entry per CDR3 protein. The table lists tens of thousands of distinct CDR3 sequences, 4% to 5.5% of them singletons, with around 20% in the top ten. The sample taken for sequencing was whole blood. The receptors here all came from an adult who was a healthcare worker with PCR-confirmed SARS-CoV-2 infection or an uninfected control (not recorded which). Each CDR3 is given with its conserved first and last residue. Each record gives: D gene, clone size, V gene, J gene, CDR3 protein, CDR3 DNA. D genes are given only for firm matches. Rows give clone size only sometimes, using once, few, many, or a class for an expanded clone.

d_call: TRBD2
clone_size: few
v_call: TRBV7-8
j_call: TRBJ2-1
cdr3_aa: CASSIRAGENNEQFF
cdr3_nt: TGTGCCAGCAGCATACGAGCGGGAGAGAACAATGAGCAGTTCTTC

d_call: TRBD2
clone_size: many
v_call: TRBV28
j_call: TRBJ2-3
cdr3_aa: CASSRRAGLTDTQYF
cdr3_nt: TGTGCCAGCAGCCGCCGAGCGGGACTCACAGATACGCAGTATTTT

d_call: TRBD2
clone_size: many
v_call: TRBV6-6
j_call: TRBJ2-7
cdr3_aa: CASSYTGGTGLAGGPGSYEQYF
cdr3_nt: TGTGCCAGCAGTTACACCGGAGGTACGGGACTAGCGGGAGGGCCCGGCTCCTACGAGCAGTACTTC

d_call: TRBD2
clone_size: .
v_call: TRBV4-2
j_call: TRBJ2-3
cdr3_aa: CASSPTRASGTSTDTQYF
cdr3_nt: TGTGCCAGCAGCCCAACGCGGGCTAGCGGGACTAGCACAGATACGCAGTATTTT

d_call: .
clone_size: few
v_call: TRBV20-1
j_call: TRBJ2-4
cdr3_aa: CSARGGHLPRGAKNIQYF
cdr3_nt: TGCAGTGCTAGAGGGGGACACCTACCAAGAGGGGCCAAAAACATTCAGTACTTC

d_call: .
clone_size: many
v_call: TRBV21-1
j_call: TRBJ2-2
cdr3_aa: CASSSTSGTPGSCFF
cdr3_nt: .

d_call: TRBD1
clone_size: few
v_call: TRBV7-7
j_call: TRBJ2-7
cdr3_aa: CASSSGTGSYEQYF
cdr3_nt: TGTGCCAGCAGCTCCGGGACAGGATCCTACGAGCAGTACTTC

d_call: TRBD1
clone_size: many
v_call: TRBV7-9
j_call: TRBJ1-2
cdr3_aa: CASSLGYDRGGYTF
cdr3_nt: TGTGCCAGCAGCTTAGGTTATGACAGGGGTGGCTACACCTTC

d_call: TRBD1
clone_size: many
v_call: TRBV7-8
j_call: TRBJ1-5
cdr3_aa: CASSLETGGRQPQHF
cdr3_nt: TGTGCCAGCAGCTTAGAGACAGGGGGCCGGCAGCCCCAGCATTTT

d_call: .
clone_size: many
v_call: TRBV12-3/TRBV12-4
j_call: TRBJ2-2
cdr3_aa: CASSSYHPGRRNTGELFF
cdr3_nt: TGTGCCAGCAGTTCCTACCACCCGGGACGGAGGAACACCGGGGAGCTGTTTTTT

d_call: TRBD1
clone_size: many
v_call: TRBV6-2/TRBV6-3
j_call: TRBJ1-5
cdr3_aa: CASSYSGRGRSQPQHF
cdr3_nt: TGTGCCAGCAGTTACTCGGGCAGGGGGCGAAGTCAGCCCCAGCATTTT

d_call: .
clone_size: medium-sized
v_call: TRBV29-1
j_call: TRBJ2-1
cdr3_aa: CSFVGGASYNEQFF
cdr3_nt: TGCAGCTTCGTTGGGGGAGCCTCCTACAATGAGCAGTTCTTC

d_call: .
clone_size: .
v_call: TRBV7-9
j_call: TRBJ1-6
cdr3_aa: CASSLAELNSPLHF
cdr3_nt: TGTGCCAGCAGCTTAGCAGAATTAAATTCACCCCTCCACTTT

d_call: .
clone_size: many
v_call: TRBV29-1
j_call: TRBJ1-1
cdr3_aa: CSARGGAGNTEAFF
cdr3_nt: TGCAGCGCCCGAGGGGGGGCCGGAAACACTGAAGCTTTCTTT

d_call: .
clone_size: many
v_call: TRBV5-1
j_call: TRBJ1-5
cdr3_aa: CASSWGISNQPQHF
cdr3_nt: TGCGCCAGCAGCTGGGGGATCAGCAATCAGCCCCAGCATTTT

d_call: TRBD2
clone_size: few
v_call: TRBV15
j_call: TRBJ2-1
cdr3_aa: CATSRAGLADPSSYNEQFF
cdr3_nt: TGTGCCACCAGCAGAGCGGGACTAGCGGACCCGAGCTCCTACAATGAGCAGTTCTTC

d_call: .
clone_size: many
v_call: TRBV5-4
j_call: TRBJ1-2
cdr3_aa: CASSVQGPQLYGYTF
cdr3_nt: TGTGCCAGCAGCGTACAGGGTCCACAACTCTATGGCTACACCTTC

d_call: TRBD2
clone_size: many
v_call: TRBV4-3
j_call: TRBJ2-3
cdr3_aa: CASSLYTSGRTDTQYF
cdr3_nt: TGCGCCAGCAGCCTTTATACTAGCGGGAGAACAGATACGCAGTATTTT

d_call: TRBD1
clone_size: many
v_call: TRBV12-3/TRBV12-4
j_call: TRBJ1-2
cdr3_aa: CASRSLGGDYGYTF
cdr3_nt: TGTGCCAGCAGGTCGCTAGGGGGCGACTATGGCTACACCTTC

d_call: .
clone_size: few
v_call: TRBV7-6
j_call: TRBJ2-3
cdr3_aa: CASSLAGTLTDTQYF
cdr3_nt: TGTGCCAGCAGCTTAGCCGGGACACTCACAGATACGCAGTATTTT

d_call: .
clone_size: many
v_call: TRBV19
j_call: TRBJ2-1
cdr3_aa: CASSIGSRLYNEQFF
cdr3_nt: TGTGCCAGTAGTATAGGTTCTCGCCTCTACAATGAGCAGTTCTTC

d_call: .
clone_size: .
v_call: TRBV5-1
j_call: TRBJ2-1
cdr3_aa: CASSLDRPVIVEQFF
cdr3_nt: TGCGCCAGCAGCCTAGACCGCCCGGTCATTGTTGAGCAGTTCTTC

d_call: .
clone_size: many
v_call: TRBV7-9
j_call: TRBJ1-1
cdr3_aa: CASSSGQTNTEAFF
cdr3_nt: TGTGCCAGCAGCTCTGGACAAACGAACACTGAAGCTTTCTTT

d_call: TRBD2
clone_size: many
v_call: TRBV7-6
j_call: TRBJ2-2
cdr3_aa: CASSPGTSGRTSTGELFF
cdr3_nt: TGTGCCAGCAGCCCCGGGACTAGCGGGAGGACTAGCACCGGGGAGCTGTTTTTT

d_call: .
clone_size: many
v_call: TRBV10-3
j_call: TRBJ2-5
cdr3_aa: CAISESGPQETQYF
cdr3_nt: TGTGCCATCAGTGAGTCTGGCCCACAAGAGACCCAGTACTTC

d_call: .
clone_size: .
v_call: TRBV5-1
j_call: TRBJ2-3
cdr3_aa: CASRWAAGAVDTQYF
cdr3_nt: TGCGCCAGCAGATGGGCGGCAGGGGCTGTGGATACGCAGTATTTT

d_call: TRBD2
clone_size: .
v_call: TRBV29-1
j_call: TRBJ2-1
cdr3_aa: CSVEDRGLAIFF
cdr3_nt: TGCAGCGTTGAAGATAGGGGACTAGCCATATTCTTC

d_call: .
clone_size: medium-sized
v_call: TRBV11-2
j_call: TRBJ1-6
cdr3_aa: CASSSIAPNSPLHF
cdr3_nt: TGTGCCAGCAGCTCAATTGCCCCCAATTCACCCCTCCACTTT

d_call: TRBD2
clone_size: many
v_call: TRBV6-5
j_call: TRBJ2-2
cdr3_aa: CASSYSSFPGLAGGRLGTGELFF
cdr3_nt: TGTGCCAGCAGTTACTCTTCCTTTCCGGGACTAGCGGGAGGCCGCTTGGGCACCGGGGAGCTGTTTTTT

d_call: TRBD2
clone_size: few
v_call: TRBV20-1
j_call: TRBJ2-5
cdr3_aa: CSADESGAQETQYF
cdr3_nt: TGCAGTGCGGACGAAAGCGGGGCTCAAGAGACCCAGTACTTC

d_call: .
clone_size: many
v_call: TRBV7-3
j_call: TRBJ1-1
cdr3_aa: CASSSGSRTEAFF
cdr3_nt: TGTGCCAGCAGCTCAGGCAGTCGCACTGAAGCTTTCTTT

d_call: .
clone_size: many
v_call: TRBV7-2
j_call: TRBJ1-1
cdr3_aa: CASSSPGVSTEAFF
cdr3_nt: TGTGCCAGCAGCTCACCGGGGGTATCAACTGAAGCTTTCTTT

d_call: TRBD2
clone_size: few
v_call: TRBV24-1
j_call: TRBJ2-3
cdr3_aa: CATCPGGAADTQYF
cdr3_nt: TGTGCCACCTGCCCGGGAGGGGCCGCAGATACGCAGTATTTT

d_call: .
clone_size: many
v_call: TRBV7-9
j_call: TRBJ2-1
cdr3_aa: CASSPSRDEQFF
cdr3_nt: TGTGCCAGCAGCCCGTCACGCGATGAGCAGTTCTTC

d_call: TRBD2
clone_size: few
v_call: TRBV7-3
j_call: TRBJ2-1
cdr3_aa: CASSFGTSDYNEQFF
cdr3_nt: TGTGCCAGCAGCTTTGGGACTAGCGATTACAATGAGCAGTTCTTC

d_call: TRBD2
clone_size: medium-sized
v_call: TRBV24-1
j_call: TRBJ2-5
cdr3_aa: CATSGETSVQETQYF
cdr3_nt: TGTGCCACCAGTGGCGAGACTAGCGTCCAAGAGACCCAGTACTTC

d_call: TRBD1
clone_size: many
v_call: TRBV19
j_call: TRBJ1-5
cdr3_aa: CASSFGPRGGSNQPQHF
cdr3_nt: TGTGCCAGTAGTTTCGGCCCCAGGGGGGGAAGCAATCAGCCCCAGCATTTT

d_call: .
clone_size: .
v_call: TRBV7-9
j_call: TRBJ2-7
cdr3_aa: CASSLATAVQYF
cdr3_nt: TGTGCCAGCAGCTTAGCCACGGCGGTGCAGTACTTC

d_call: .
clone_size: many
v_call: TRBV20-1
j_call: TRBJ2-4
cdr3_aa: CSARGGHLPRGDKNIQYF
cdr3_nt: TGCAGTGCTAGAGGGGGACACCTACCAAGAGGGGACAAAAACATTCAGTACTTC

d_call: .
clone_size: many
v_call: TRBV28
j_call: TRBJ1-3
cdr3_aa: CASSLHRRNTIYF
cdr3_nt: TGTGCCAGCAGTTTACACAGAAGAAACACCATATATTTT

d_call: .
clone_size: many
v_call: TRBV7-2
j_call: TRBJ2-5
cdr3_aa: CASSLVGFQETQYF
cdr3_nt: TGTGCCAGCAGCTTGGTGGGGTTCCAAGAGACCCAGTACTTC

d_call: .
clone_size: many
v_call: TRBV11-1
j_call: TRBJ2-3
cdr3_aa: CASSSTDGTDTQYF
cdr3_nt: TGTGCCAGCAGCTCAACCGACGGTACAGATACGCAGTATTTT

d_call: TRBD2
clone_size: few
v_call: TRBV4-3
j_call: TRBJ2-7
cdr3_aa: CASSQNSGREQYF
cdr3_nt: TGCGCCAGCAGCCAAAATAGCGGGCGCGAGCAGTACTTC

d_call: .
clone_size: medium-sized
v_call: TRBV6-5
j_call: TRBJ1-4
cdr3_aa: CASRRKGLGTNEKLFF
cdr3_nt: TGTGCCAGCCGAAGGAAGGGGTTGGGAACTAATGAAAAACTGTTTTTT

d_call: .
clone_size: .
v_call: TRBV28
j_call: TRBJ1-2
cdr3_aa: CASSLRGMDYGYTF
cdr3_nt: TGTGCCAGCAGTTTACGGGGGATGGACTATGGCTACACCTTC